This paragraph covers one T cell receptor beta chain sequence. A much more abundant neighbour one base away suggests this may be a read error. Amplification of TCR beta CDR3 regions was performed using RNA transcripts as template. First-round RT-PCR with HTBI primers amplified the TCR CDR3 region. TCRdb processed the multiplex PCR reads anew with MiXCR; each CDR3 protein has one entry. The table lists approximately 430,000 distinct CDR3 sequences, less than 20% of them singletons. The sample originates from a study of T cells in Graves' hyperthyroidism and ophthalmopathy. With V trimmed by 6 bases and J by 4 bases, 2 bases remained unmatched. This CDR3 is 14 amino acids long. Germline V lookup: CDR1 MNHEY, CDR2 SMNVEV (reference sequence).

V usage is TRBV27 and J usage is TRBJ2-6; TRBD1 matches 8 bases. Material: blood. This TCR was sampled from a woman aged 18-35 years with Graves' hyperthyroidism. CDR3 sequence: CASRAGGGANVLTF. In nucleotides, the CDR3 is TGTGCCAGCAGGGCAGGGGGCGGGGCCAACGTCCTGACTTTC.